These 6 T cell receptor beta chains were sequenced from one sample in a study of CXCR3-negative and CXCR3-positive naive CD8 T cells. Whole-study findings and limits: CXCR3-positive naive cells had more hydrophobic TRB CDR3s than CXCR3-negative naive cells.

In preparing the TRB cDNA libraries, 5' RACE with UMI labels was used. TCRdb reprocessed the 5' RACE reads; each CDR3 protein has one entry and no DNA is given. The table gives 140,000 to 150,000 distinct CDR3 sequences; the top ten clones make up roughly 0.28% of it. The antigens these receptors bind are not known. The sequencing input was naive CXCR3+ CD8+ T cells from blood. Stated subset: CD45RO-CCR7+CD27+CD95- naive CD8+ T cells expressing CXCR3 (TNR3+). Receptor source: a human donor in good health. Some clones in this sample may be carry-over from other donors' samples.

The chain joins TRBV4-1 to TRBJ2-5; the TRBD2 assignment by TCRdb is unverifiable without DNA. Germline CDR1 MGHRA, CDR2 YSYEKL. The CDR3 totals 19 residues. The CDR3: CASSHPLTGLAGGKETQYF.

The chain uses TRBV29-1 and TRBJ2-2. CDR3 length equals 12 residues. The germline V gene has CDR1 SQVTM and CDR2 ANQGSEA. CDR3 residues: CSVSANTGELFF.

The chain joins TRBV7-9 to TRBJ1-1. The CDR3 is made up of 13 amino acids. Germline V lookup: CDR1 SEHNR, CDR2 FQNEAQ (reference sequence). CDR3: CASSLEGHTEAFF.

The gene calls are TRBV7-9 and TRBJ2-1; TCRdb proposes TRBD2, but this gene call is untestable without DNA. This CDR3 contains 16 residues. Germline V gene lookup returns CDR1 SEHNR and CDR2 FQNEAQ (reference sequence). The CDR3 protein is CASSLGWASGYNEQFF.

J is TRBJ1-1 and V is TRBV4-3. This CDR3 region has 13 residues. Germline V gives CDR1 LGHNA, CDR2 YSLEER. The CDR3 reads CASSQDFGREAFF.

The CDR3 here is CASSSGLAAFYNEQFF. This rearrangement joins TRBV7-8 to TRBJ2-1; TCRdb proposes TRBD2, but this gene call is untestable without DNA. From germline, CDR1 is SGHVS and CDR2 FQNEAQ. The CDR3 spans 16 residues.